This T cell receptor beta chain was captured in a study of prognosis after radiotherapy for stage I lung cancer. Study details: No patients got concurrent therapy with stereotactic body radiotherapy.

Genomic DNA was subjected to two-round multiplex PCR for amplification of TCR beta CDR3. Primers were specific to each TRBV and TRBJ gene in first-round PCR. Using its own MiXCR run on the multiplex PCR reads, TCRdb lists one record per CDR3 protein. Of over 12,000 distinct CDR3 sequences listed, around a quarter are singletons. V was pared by 2 bases and J by 5 bases, with 7 bases between. Germline V CDR1 and CDR2: SGHTA, FQGTGA. This CDR3 comprises 13 residues. Investigators drew about 6 milliliters of peripheral blood at each of two time points. This clonotype rates as medium-sized. The material was PBMCs, obtained before or after stereotactic body radiation therapy (not recorded which). This rearrangement joins TRBV7-3 to TRBJ2-1; D not resolved. This TCR derives from a donor aged 50 or older with non-small cell lung cancer. The DNA for the CDR3 is TGTGCCAGCAGCTTATCGGCGAACAATGAGCAGTTCTTC. Its protein product is CASSLSANNEQFF.